A selection of T cell receptor beta chains follows, all from one sample in a study of beta chain features in type 1 diabetes. Assay: immunoSEQ multiplex PCR; the TCRdb copy retains only in-frame clones and omits some. The sample gives about 160,000 clones, roughly 60% of which show up once; around 0.08% is in the top ten. Material for sequencing was naive CD4+ T cells from blood. The receptors originated from a man younger than 45 with type 1 diabetes. The CDR3 runs from the conserved cysteine through the conserved F or W. Fields, in order: clone size, J gene, CDR3 length, D gene, V gene, CDR3 DNA, CDR3 protein. D genes are given only for firm matches. A clone size is listed for some rows: how often the clone was seen (once, few, many), or a class if it is expanded.

>-|TRBJ2-3|14|-|TRBV4-3
TGCGCCAGCAGCCCAAGTCACGGCACAGATACGCAGTATTTT
CASSPSHGTDTQYF
>few|TRBJ1-1|13|TRBD1|TRBV11-2
TGTGCCAGCAGCCTTGGACAGGACGGCGGAGCTTTCTTT
CASSLGQDGGAFF
>-|TRBJ2-3|12|-|TRBV7-9
TGTGCCAGCATCACAAATACAGATACGCAGTATTTT
CASITNTDTQYF
>-|TRBJ1-5|13|-|TRBV29-1
TGCAGCGTTGGGGAGAAAAGCAATCAGCCCCAGCATTTT
CSVGEKSNQPQHF
>-|TRBJ1-1|14|TRBD1|TRBV19
TGTGCCAGTACTGTAAATACAGGGGCCACTGAAGCTTTCTTT
CASTVNTGATEAFF
>-|TRBJ2-3|14|-|TRBV14
TGTGCCAGCAGCCAAGTTTCCCGCACAGATACGCAGTATTTT
CASSQVSRTDTQYF
>-|TRBJ1-1|13|-|TRBV6-5
TGTGCCAGCAGTTACCGGGTGAACACTGAAGCTTTCTTT
CASSYRVNTEAFF
>few|TRBJ2-5|14|TRBD1|TRBV7-9
TGTGCCAGCAGCTGGGGACAGCACCAAGAGACCCAGTACTTC
CASSWGQHQETQYF
>few|TRBJ2-1|16|TRBD2|TRBV7-2
TGTGCCAGCAGCCTCAAGACTAGCGGGGTTGGCAATGAGCAGTTCTTC
CASSLKTSGVGNEQFF
>-|TRBJ2-7|13|-|TRBV4-1
TGCGCCAGCAGCCAAGAGGGGCAGCGCGAGCAGTACTTC
CASSQEGQREQYF
>few|TRBJ2-7|13|-|TRBV29-1
TGCAGCGTTGAAGAGAGCTGGACCTACGAGCAGTACTTC
CSVEESWTYEQYF
>-|TRBJ2-1|15|-|TRBV11-2
TGTGCCAGCAGCCCCCGCGGGTCCTCCTACAATGAGCAGTTCTTC
CASSPRGSSYNEQFF
>-|TRBJ2-7|14|-|TRBV5-1
TGCGCCAGCAACCCCGGTAACAGCCAGTACGAGCAGTACTTC
CASNPGNSQYEQYF
>few|TRBJ2-1|20|-|TRBV4-2
TGTGCCAGCAGCCAAGAACGACGGCGGGGGCCCGCTCTCAACTACAATGAGCAGTTCTTC
CASSQERRRGPALNYNEQFF
>-|TRBJ2-1|15|TRBD2|TRBV5-4
TGTGCCAGCAGCTCTGGCGGGGGGCTCTACAATGAGCAGTTCTTC
CASSSGGGLYNEQFF
>-|TRBJ2-3|13|TRBD1|TRBV10-3
TGTGCCATCCGGACAGGGGCAACAGATACGCAGTATTTT
CAIRTGATDTQYF
>-|TRBJ2-3|14|-|TRBV9
TGTGCCAGCAGCGTTGGACTGGGCACAGATACGCAGTATTTT
CASSVGLGTDTQYF
>-|TRBJ2-7|14|-|TRBV23-1
TGCGCCAGCAGTCAATCAGGGGGCTCCTACGAGCAGTACTTC
CASSQSGGSYEQYF
>-|TRBJ2-5|14|TRBD2|TRBV28
TGTGCCAGCAGCATACGGGGGGTTGTAGAGACCCAGTACTTC
CASSIRGVVETQYF
>few|TRBJ2-7|10|-|TRBV20-1
TGCAGTGCAATAGACTACGAGCAGTACTTC
CSAIDYEQYF
>-|TRBJ2-5|15|-|TRBV4-1
TGCGCCAGCAGCCAGCAGGGAATAGGGCAAGAGACCCAGTACTTC
CASSQQGIGQETQYF
>-|TRBJ2-5|14|-|TRBV7-9
TGTGCCAGCAGCAACCCTGGGGGACTCGAGACCCAGTACTTC
CASSNPGGLETQYF
>few|TRBJ2-5|13|-|TRBV29-1
TGCAGCGCCCTGGGATCGGGAGTAGAGACCCAGTACTTC
CSALGSGVETQYF
>-|TRBJ2-5|11|-|TRBV20-1
TGCAGTGCGGGACTCAGATACACCCAGTACTTC
CSAGLRYTQYF
>-|TRBJ1-1|16|-|TRBV6-5
TGTGCCAGCAGTTACTCGAGTAGGAAACAGGGCACTGAAGCTTTCTTT
CASSYSSRKQGTEAFF
>-|TRBJ2-3|15|TRBD2|TRBV27
TGTGCCAGCAGTTTGACTAGCGGGAGCACAGATACGCAGTATTTT
CASSLTSGSTDTQYF
>few|TRBJ2-6|10|TRBD1|TRBV2
TGTGCCAGCAGTGGACAGGGCTTGACTTTC
CASSGQGLTF
>-|TRBJ2-3|13|-|TRBV9
TGTGCCAGCAGCGTAGTAAGCACAGATACGCAGTATTTT
CASSVVSTDTQYF
>-|TRBJ2-7|15|TRBD1|TRBV30
TGTGCCTGGAGTGGTCTGCGGACAGGCATCTACGAGCAGTACTTC
CAWSGLRTGIYEQYF
>few|TRBJ2-3|14|TRBD2|TRBV29-1
TGCAGCGTAGTAGCGGGGGCTCCCGGAGATACGCAGTATTTT
CSVVAGAPGDTQYF
>-|TRBJ2-4|16|-|TRBV4-3
TGCGCCAGCAGCCAAGAAGCGGACCTAGCCAAAAACATTCAGTACTTC
CASSQEADLAKNIQYF
>-|TRBJ2-1|15|-|TRBV7-2
TGTGCCAGCAGCTTAGACAGAAATCTATACAATGAGCAGTTCTTC
CASSLDRNLYNEQFF
>-|TRBJ2-1|11|-|TRBV9
TGTGCCAGCAGCTACGACAATGAGCAGTTCTTC
CASSYDNEQFF
>-|TRBJ1-4|14|-|TRBV14
TGTGCCAGCAGCCATCGGGGACTCAATGAAAAACTGTTTTTT
CASSHRGLNEKLFF
>-|TRBJ2-7|14|-|TRBV4-3
TGCGCCAGCAGCCAAGAGCTAGGAATAGGCGAGCAGTACTTC
CASSQELGIGEQYF
>-|TRBJ2-7|13|TRBD1|TRBV6-5
TGTGCCAGCAGTCCTGACAGGGGTTACGAGCAGTACTTC
CASSPDRGYEQYF
>-|TRBJ1-1|15|TRBD1|TRBV7-8
TGTGCCAGCAGCCCCCAGACAGGGGGGAACACTGAAGCTTTCTTT
CASSPQTGGNTEAFF
>few|TRBJ2-7|13|-|TRBV30
TGTGCCTGGAGTGTACAGGGTACCCACGAGCAGTACTTC
CAWSVQGTHEQYF
>-|TRBJ1-4|15|TRBD1|TRBV25-1
TGTGCCAGCAGTACCCTGACAGGGATGGATGAAAAACTGTTTTTT
CASSTLTGMDEKLFF
>-|TRBJ2-7|16|TRBD1|TRBV27
TGTGCCAGCAGTTGGGACCGGGCACTACAGGGGGACGAGCAGTACTTC
CASSWDRALQGDEQYF
>-|TRBJ2-2|14|-|TRBV11-2
TGTGCCAGCAGCTTCGCCACCCCTACCGGGGAGCTGTTTTTT
CASSFATPTGELFF
>-|TRBJ2-6|13|-|TRBV7-2
TGTGCCAGCAGCTTAAACCAGGACGGCGTCCTGACTTTC
CASSLNQDGVLTF
>-|TRBJ2-5|17|-|TRBV7-9
TGTGCCAGCAGCCGCACTGAATTTATAAGGGGTGGAGAGACCCAGTACTTC
CASSRTEFIRGGETQYF
>-|TRBJ2-7|14|TRBD2|TRBV30
TGTGCCTGGAGCGGGACTAGCGGGGCAGGACGGCAGTACTTC
CAWSGTSGAGRQYF
>-|TRBJ2-3|14|-|TRBV7-9
TGTGCCAGCAGCTGGGGAACCGACACAGATACGCAGTATTTT
CASSWGTDTDTQYF
>-|TRBJ1-2|13|TRBD1|TRBV2
TGTGCCGGATGCCAACAGGGGTCCGATGGCTACACCTTC
CAGCQQGSDGYTF